These 23 T cell receptor beta chains were sequenced from one sample in a study of blood T cell repertoires in COVID-19. Produced via immunoSEQ multiplex PCR; TCRdb's table is partial and in-frame only. The sample consists of 84,000 or so clones, about four fifths of them appearing once. Sequencing used peripheral blood. All receptors derive from a man in his sixties or seventies with COVID-19, enrolled during active disease.

In its sample, this clone was seen once. This chain joins TRBV28 and TRBJ2-7, with TRBD2 identical over 7 bases. Germline V lookup: CDR1 MDHEN, CDR2 SYDVKM. This CDR3 region has 17 residues. J lost 4 bases, V lost 3 bases, and 15 bases had no gene match. The CDR3 is CASSFTGLTGGTYEQYF. CDR3 sequence (DNA): TGTGCCAGCAGTTTCACTGGGCTAACGGGAGGAACTTACGAGCAGTACTTC.

This clone has only a few counts. The chain has TRBV6-2 or TRBV6-3 and TRBJ1-2, with a weak D call TRBD1 (6 bases). The ends were cut back, 4 bases at V and 5 bases at J, with 14 bases in the middle. The germline V gene has CDR1 MNHEY and CDR2 SVGEGT. CDR3 size: 14 residues. CDR3 sequence reads: CASSSGQFSYGYTF. CDR3 DNA: TGTGCCAGCAGTTCTGGACAGTTCTCGTATGGCTACACCTTC.

This clone has only one observation. V gene TRBV19 combines with J gene TRBJ1-6; a possible D gene is TRBD1 (6 bases). This CDR3 is 14 amino acids long. Germline CDR1 reads LNHDA; CDR2 reads SQIVND (reference sequence). Deletions cut 7 bases from V and 7 bases from J, with 14 bases between. The CDR3: CASNHRTENSPLHF. CDR3 DNA: TGTGCCAGTAACCACAGGACAGAGAATTCACCCCTCCACTTT. Combining the CDR3 with reference TRBV19 and TRBJ1-6 gives the whole variable domain DGGITQSPKYLFRKEGQNVTLSCEQNLNHDAMYWYRQDPGQGLRLIYYSQIVNDFQKGDIAEGYSVSREKKESFPLTVTSAQKNPTAFYLCASNHRTENSPLHFGNGTRLTVT.

This chain links TRBV27 with TRBJ1-1; 7 nucleotides line up with TRBD1. The germline CDR1 and CDR2 sequences are MNHEY and SMNVEV (reference sequence). J was trimmed by 10 bases and V by 3 bases; bases with no gene match: 11. The CDR3 runs 14 residues. In nucleotides, the CDR3 is TGTGCCAGCAGTTTTTTGGGTTTAACAGGGGTAGCTTTCTTT. Its translation: CASSFLGLTGVAFF.

J is TRBJ2-1 and V is TRBV10-3; 10 positions match TRBD2. Per the germline V gene, CDR1 is ENHRY and CDR2 is SYGVKD. The CDR3 extends over 14 amino acids. The V segment lost 0 bases and the J segment 12 bases; nucleotides outside the gene matches: 5. The CDR3 region is CAISESAGGPRQFF. The DNA of the CDR3 is TGTGCCATCAGTGAGTCAGCGGGAGGGCCACGGCAGTTCTTC.

In its sample, this clone was seen a few times. The chain couples TRBV4-3 to TRBJ2-7; D unresolved. The length of the CDR3 is 13 residues. Germline lookup yields CDR1 LGHNA and CDR2 YSLEER. V lost 2 bases and J lost 2, with 7 bases in between. CDR3 in amino acids: CASSQNPTYEQYF. The CDR3 DNA sequence: TGCGCCAGCAGCCAAAATCCCACCTACGAGCAGTACTTC.

The chain is built from TRBV6-2 or TRBV6-3 and TRBJ2-7, with TRBD2 matching over 12 bases. Germline trimming cut 5 bases from V and 5 bases from J; bases unmatched to any gene: 7. The CDR3 contains 15 residues. Germline CDR1 and CDR2: MNHEY and SVGEGT. The chain's CDR3 is CASSPGTSGRDEQYF. The CDR3 region has the DNA TGTGCCAGCAGTCCAGGGACTAGCGGGCGGGACGAGCAGTACTTC.

The rearrangement links TRBV2 to TRBJ1-5; maybe TRBD1 (6 bases). V was clipped by 5 bases and J by 9 bases, with 14 bases between them. The CDR3 totals 13 residues. Germline values: CDR1 SNHLY, CDR2 FYNNEI. In nucleotides, the CDR3 is TGTGCCAGCAGTCGGGACACCGAACGGCCCCAGCATTTT. This encodes CASSRDTERPQHF. Using reference TRBV2 and TRBJ1-5 for the parts outside the CDR3, the full variable domain is EPEVTQTPSHQVTQMGQEVILRCVPISNHLYFYWYRQILGQKVEFLVSFYNNEISEKSEIFDDQFSVERPDGSNFTLKIRSTKLEDSAMYFCASSRDTERPQHFGDGTRLSIL.

The J gene is TRBJ1-5, the V gene TRBV19; D is unclear. The CDR3 covers 15 residues. V was trimmed by 1 base and J by 3 bases, leaving 10 bases between them. In germline, CDR1 is LNHDA, CDR2 SQIVND (reference sequence). The CDR3 here is CASSIGTGFNQPQHF. The CDR3 bases are TGTGCCAGTAGTATAGGGACGGGATTCAATCAGCCCCAGCATTTT.

This clone came up once. V usage is TRBV18 and J usage is TRBJ2-2, with D possibly being TRBD2 (6 bases). Germline CDR1 KGHSH, CDR2 LQKENI. V was pared by 6 bases and J by 1 base, with 15 bases between. CDR3 length: 16 residues. CDR3 protein: CASSLEGYGNTGELFF. CDR3 DNA sequence: TGTGCCAGCTCCCTGGAGGGGTACGGGAACACCGGGGAGCTGTTTTTT.

The chain carries TRBV5-6 and TRBJ1-5; 9 bases agree with TRBD1. The J segment lost 5 bases and the V segment lost 1 base, leaving 7 bases of the junction unmatched. The CDR3 has 16 amino acids. Germline lookup yields CDR1 SGHDT and CDR2 YYEEEE. The CDR3 is CASSLKGQGQYQPQHF. The CDR3 DNA is TGTGCCAGCAGCTTGAAGGGACAGGGACAATATCAGCCCCAGCATTTT.

In its sample, this clone was seen a few times. V is TRBV28 and J is TRBJ2-7, with 9 bases fitting TRBD2. CDR3 length equals 15 residues. Germline-derived CDR1 and CDR2 are MDHEN and SYDVKM. V shed 4 bases, J shed 4 bases, and the junction held 8 bases outside the gene matches. The CDR3, as DNA: TGTGCCAGCAGTTCTTTTAGCGGGAGTGGTTACGAGCAGTACTTC. It translates to CASSSFSGSGYEQYF. Looking up the rest from reference TRBV28 and TRBJ2-7 gives the full variable domain: DVKVTQSSRYLVKRTGEKVFLECVQDMDHENMFWYRQDPGLGLRLIYFSYDVKMKEKGDIPEGYSVSREKKERFSLILESASTNQTSMYLCASSSFSGSGYEQYFGPGTRLTVT.

V usage is TRBV4-2 and J usage is TRBJ2-5; D possibly corresponds to TRBD2 (5 bases). This CDR3 region has 13 residues. V was shortened by 1 base and J by 5 bases, with 8 bases between the two germline ends. Germline CDR1 reads LGHNA; CDR2 reads YNFKEQ. The CDR3 DNA follows: TGTGCCAGCAGCCAAGCAAGGGAGGAGACCCAGTACTTC. It specifies CASSQAREETQYF.

The chain uses TRBV5-1 and TRBJ2-5; 7 bases align to TRBD2. The length of the CDR3 is 14 residues. Germline trimming cut 4 bases from V and 2 bases from J; bases unmatched to any gene: 5. Germline CDR1 and CDR2: SGHRS and YFSETQ. For the CDR3, the DNA is TGCGCCAGCAGCGGCGGGAGCCGGCAAGAGACCCAGTACTTC. This translates into CASSGGSRQETQYF.

The CDR3 coding sequence is TGTGCCAGCAGCCAGTTTGGGGGACAGGGGCCCCAAATCTATGGCTACACCTTC. This codes for CASSQFGGQGPQIYGYTF. V and J are TRBV27 and TRBJ1-2; 10 bases are shared with TRBD1. The CDR3 totals 18 residues. V shed 6 bases, J shed 4 bases, and the junction held 17 bases outside the gene matches. The germline CDR1 and CDR2 sequences are MNHEY and SMNVEV (reference sequence).

The J gene is TRBJ1-3, the V gene TRBV21-1; the table gives TRBD1 as D, unverified against the DNA. TRBV21-1 is marked as a pseudogene. CDR3 length: 19 amino acids. The CDR3 loop reads CASSNPAGQGGISGNTIYF. As DNA, the CDR3 is TGTGCCAGCAGCAATCCCGCCGGACAGGGGGGAATTTCTGGAAACACCATATATTTT.

This rearrangement joins TRBV6-5 to TRBJ2-7, with D possibly TRBD1 on 5 matching bases. The CDR3 has 14 residues. Germline V gives CDR1 MNHEY, CDR2 SVGAGI. V lost 4 bases to trimming and J lost 2 bases, with 12 bases between them. The CDR3: CASSSQGTTYEQYF. The CDR3 DNA sequence: TGTGCCAGCAGTTCCCAGGGTACCACCTACGAGCAGTACTTC.

V is TRBV6-1 and J is TRBJ1-2; D gene unclear. Germline V gene lookup returns CDR1 MNHNS and CDR2 SASEGT. This CDR3 contains 13 residues. The V end was cut by 3 bases, the J end by 3 bases, with 8 bases between. CDR3 sequence: CASSDTVDYGYTF. CDR3 nucleotides: TGTGCCAGCAGTGATACGGTTGACTATGGCTACACCTTC.

The chain has TRBV25-1 and TRBJ1-2, with D possibly TRBD1 on 5 matching bases. The CDR3 has 14 amino acids. V was trimmed by 5 bases and J by 7 bases, leaving 17 bases between them. From germline, CDR1 is MGHDK and CDR2 SYGVNS. CDR3 DNA: TGTGCCAGCAGTCGGGTCAGGGAAATCTCTGGCTACACCTTC. This gives the protein CASSRVREISGYTF.

The chain is built from TRBV28 and TRBJ1-1; D is possibly TRBD1 (5 bases). V was pared by 3 bases and J by 6 bases, with 20 bases between. The germline CDR1 and CDR2 sequences are MDHEN and SYDVKM. CDR3 size: 16 residues. CDR3 region: CASSFGPGKLSAEAFF. CDR3 nucleotide sequence: TGTGCCAGCAGTTTTGGTCCAGGGAAGTTGAGCGCTGAAGCTTTCTTT.

This chain joins TRBV25-1 and TRBJ1-4; D ambiguous. CDR1 is MGHDK and CDR2 is SYGVNS in the germline V gene. The CDR3 runs to 13 residues. The V gene lost 6 bases and the J gene lost 3 bases, with 8 bases spanning the gap. CDR3 sequence: CASSKRANEKLFF. CDR3 sequence (DNA): TGTGCCAGCAGCAAGAGGGCTAATGAAAAACTGTTTTTT.

V and J are TRBV30 and TRBJ2-2, with 7 bases aligning to TRBD2. The CDR3 sequence is 17 residues long. Germline V gene sequence: CDR1 GTSNPN, CDR2 SVGIG (reference sequence). V lost 4 bases and J lost 1; bases outside the gene matches: 12. CDR3 coding DNA: TGTGCCTGGAAAGGGAGGGCTGGGGCAGTGAACACCGGGGAGCTGTTTTTT. Residues: CAWKGRAGAVNTGELFF.

DNA for the CDR3: TGTGCCAGCAGTCAACCCGGCGGCGGGGGGGCCAAGGAGCAGTTCTTC. This gives the protein CASSQPGGGGAKEQFF. The genes are TRBV6-2 or TRBV6-3 and TRBJ2-1, with TRBD2 identical over 9 bases. With 5 bases clipped from V and 10 bases from J, the junction kept 15 bases outside the gene matches. The CDR3 length is 16 residues. Germline CDR1 reads MNHEY; CDR2 reads SVGEGT.